These 24 T cell receptor beta chains originate from one sample sequenced in a study of T-cell reconstitution after alpha-beta-depleted transplantation in children. Researchers prepared the TCRbeta library using unique molecular identifiers, the study reports. TCRdb independently ran MiXCR on the PCR reads; one entry per CDR3 protein. The repertoire holds some 200,000 distinct CDR3 sequences, with approximately 14% as singletons. Sample: PBMCs from the stem cell graft donor, taken from the stem cell graft. These receptors originate from a human donor who donated a stem cell graft to a child with acute lymphoblastic leukemia.

This clonotype was found once. The V call is TRBV30, the J call TRBJ1-1; unclear D gene. The CDR3 spans 13 residues. Germline lookup yields CDR1 GTSNPN and CDR2 SVGIG (reference sequence). The V and J ends lost 0 bases and 1 base respectively, with 6 bases between them. The CDR3 bases are TGTGCCTGGAGTGTACAGACGAACACTGAAGCTTTCTTT. Amino acid sequence: CAWSVQTNTEAFF.

This clonotype was counted ten times or more. The rearrangement links TRBV6-1 to TRBJ1-3; D gene ambiguous. CDR3 size: 14 residues. V was shortened by 7 bases and J by 0 bases, with 10 bases between the two germline ends. Germline V gene lookup returns CDR1 MNHNS and CDR2 SASEGT. In DNA, the CDR3 is TGTGCCAGCAACCCTCTTAGCTCTGGAAACACCATATATTTT. Amino acids: CASNPLSSGNTIYF.

As to this clonotype: This sequence may be a read error, since a much larger clone differs from it by one base. The CDR3 here is CASSSNGAGLQEHFF. CDR3 bases: TGCGCCAGCAGCTCGAACGGGGCGGGACTTCAGGAGCATTTCTTC. This sequence joins TRBV5-1 and TRBJ2-1, with a weak D call TRBD2 (6 bases). Germline CDR1 reads SGHRS; CDR2 reads YFSETQ. CDR3 length: 15 residues.

In its sample, this clonotype was seen many times. The rearrangement joins TRBV12-3 or TRBV12-4 to TRBJ1-1; D is possibly TRBD1 (6 bases). The CDR3 is 13 residues long. Trimming took 8 bases from V and 4 from J, leaving 14 bases between them. CDR3 in DNA: TGTGCCAGCCTCGACAGGTTTGGCACTGAAGCTTTCTTT. The encoded protein is CASLDRFGTEAFF.

Worth noting for this clonotype: This may come from a read error, since a much larger clone is one base off. The rearrangement uses TRBV12-3 or TRBV12-4 and TRBJ2-1, with 13 bases aligning to TRBD2. The CDR3 runs 14 residues. CDR3 loop: CSSRGLAGNNEQFF. CDR3 sequence (DNA): TGTTCCAGCAGGGGACTAGCGGGAAACAATGAGCAGTTCTTC.

This clonotype has more than one count but fewer than ten. V gene TRBV7-6 combines with J gene TRBJ2-5; D remains unclear. V shed 1 base and J shed 4 bases, with 10 bases lying between them. This CDR3 is built from 14 residues. CDR1 and CDR2 (germline): SGHVS, FNYEAQ. This CDR3 is CASSLEGFRETQYF. The CDR3 DNA sequence: TGTGCCAGCAGCTTAGAAGGGTTCCGAGAGACCCAGTACTTC.

This clonotype was seen at least ten times. The genes are TRBV21-1 and TRBJ2-7. TRBV21-1 is given as a pseudogene. The CDR3 is 9 amino acids. The CDR3 DNA follows: TGTGCCTACAGCCCTGAGCAGTACTTC. It encodes CAYSPEQYF.

This clonotype has only a few counts. The chain has TRBV5-1 and TRBJ2-5; 9 nucleotides align to TRBD1. Trimming cost V 2 bases and J 1 base; bases outside gene matches: 6. The CDR3 totals 16 residues. Germline CDR1 is SGHRS and CDR2 is YFSETQ. The CDR3 is CASSFGQGTAQETQYF. DNA of the CDR3: TGCGCCAGCAGCTTTGGACAGGGGACTGCCCAAGAGACCCAGTACTTC.

V and J are TRBV4-2 and TRBJ2-1; D is unclear. CDR1 and CDR2 (germline): LGHNA, YNFKEQ. The CDR3 loop spans 18 amino acids. The germline V and J ends were trimmed by 4 bases and 0 bases, with 19 bases remaining between them. The CDR3 sequence: CASSPTSSRLSSYNEQFF. As DNA, the CDR3 is TGTGCCAGCAGCCCGACTTCCTCCCGACTCAGCTCCTACAATGAGCAGTTCTTC.

This clonotype was seen repeatedly, ten times or more. The gene calls are TRBV7-2 and TRBJ2-2; 8 bases line up with TRBD2. Trimming at V came to 4 bases and at J to 6 bases, leaving 7 bases not matched to a gene. The CDR3 contains 15 residues. Germline assignment: CDR1 SGHTA and CDR2 FQGNSA. The CDR3 region is CASSYREGLSGELFF. DNA of the CDR3: TGTGCCAGCAGCTACCGGGAGGGCCTCTCCGGGGAGCTGTTTTTT.

This clonotype came up a few times. CDR3 protein: CASSLPIRGGGYTF. Written as DNA, the CDR3 is TGTGCCAGCAGCTTACCGATCCGGGGCGGCGGCTACACCTTC. V is TRBV7-9 and J is TRBJ1-2; D perhaps matches TRBD1 (5 bases). The CDR3 length is 14 residues. V shed 2 bases and J shed 8 bases, with 15 bases lying between them. Germline CDR1 reads SEHNR; CDR2 reads FQNEAQ (reference sequence).

This clonotype was counted many times. The chain is built from TRBV20-1 and TRBJ2-1, with 12 bases identical to TRBD2. The germline V gene encodes CDR1 DFQATT and CDR2 SNEGSKA (reference sequence). This CDR3 has 13 residues. Germline trimming cut 2 bases from V and 10 bases from J; bases unmatched to any gene: 3. The CDR3 coding sequence is TGCAGTGCTAGACGTACTAGCGGGGGGGAGCAGTTCTTC. Its translation: CSARRTSGGEQFF.

There are many counts of this clonotype. Written as DNA, the CDR3 is TGTGCCAGCAGTCTAACCGCGATCAATGAGCAGTTCTTC. Translated: CASSLTAINEQFF. This chain connects TRBV28 to TRBJ2-1; D is undetermined. The CDR3 length is 13 residues. Trimming removed 5 bases from V and 6 bases from J, with 11 bases in between. Germline V gene sequence: CDR1 MDHEN, CDR2 SYDVKM.

This chain connects TRBV11-2 to TRBJ1-5; no firm D call. The CDR3 extends over 13 amino acids. The V gene lost 5 bases and the J gene lost 11 bases, with 16 bases spanning the gap. CDR1 is SGHAT, CDR2 FQNNGV, per germline. The CDR3 sequence: CASSPAGLLTQHF. Here the CDR3 DNA reads TGTGCCAGCAGCCCAGCGGGCCTTTTGACCCAGCATTTT. Looking up the rest from reference TRBV11-2 and TRBJ1-5 gives the full variable domain: EAGVAQSPRYKIIEKRQSVAFWCNPISGHATLYWYQQILGQGPKLLIQFQNNGVVDDSQLPKDRFSAERLKGVDSTLKIQPAKLEDSAVYLCASSPAGLLTQHFGDGTRLSIL.

This clonotype occurred many times. This chain links TRBV11-2 with TRBJ2-5; D perhaps matches TRBD2 (5 bases). Germline lookup yields CDR1 SGHAT and CDR2 FQNNGV. Trimming pared 5 bases from V and 1 base from J, leaving 11 bases between. The CDR3 covers 14 residues. The DNA for the CDR3 is TGTGCCAGCAGCCGTGGGAGCTTCCAAGAGACCCAGTACTTC. This encodes CASSRGSFQETQYF.

This clonotype came up many times. The chain couples TRBV5-6 to TRBJ2-1, with D maybe TRBD2 (5 bases). The CDR3 is made up of 13 amino acids. V lost 4 bases and J 8 bases, leaving 13 bases between the germline ends. Germline V gives CDR1 SGHDT, CDR2 YYEEEE. The CDR3 nucleotides read TGTGCCAGCAGCGGCGGGCCGCGCGATGAGCAGTTCTTC. Protein sequence: CASSGGPRDEQFF. The full variable domain, completed using reference TRBV5-6 and TRBJ2-1, is DAGVTQSPTHLIKTRGQQVTLRCSPKSGHDTVSWYQQALGQGPQFIFQYYEEEERQRGNFPDRFSGHQFPNYSSELNVNALLLGDSALYLCASSGGPRDEQFFGPGTRLTVL.

This clonotype was recorded at least ten times. The chain recombines TRBV25-1 with TRBJ2-1; no firm D call. Trimming removed 4 bases at V and 10 bases at J, with 11 bases between. This CDR3 is built from 12 residues. CDR1 MGHDK and CDR2 SYGVNS come from the germline V gene. The CDR3 nucleotides read TGTGCCAGCAGTGCCCGACTGAGAGAGCAGTTCTTC. Translation gives CASSARLREQFF.

This clonotype came up many times. The chain links TRBV20-1 to TRBJ1-6; D not resolved. This CDR3 comprises 14 residues. Germline loops: CDR1 DFQATT, CDR2 SNEGSKA (reference sequence). The V gene lost 6 bases and the J gene lost 10 bases, with 19 bases spanning the gap. CDR3 protein: CSAENTGFGSPLHF. For the CDR3, the DNA is TGCAGTGCAGAGAACACGGGATTTGGATCACCCCTCCACTTT.

V and J are TRBV5-6 and TRBJ1-1, with a tentative D call TRBD1 (5 bases). Germline values: CDR1 SGHDT, CDR2 YYEEEE. CDR3 length equals 13 residues. V gave up 3 bases and J gave up 6 bases, with 12 bases separating them. As DNA, the CDR3 is TGTGCCAGCAGCTCCGGGACCCTCTCTGAAGCTTTCTTT. This codes for CASSSGTLSEAFF.

This chain uses TRBV20-1 with TRBJ2-7; TRBD2 matches at 11 bases. This CDR3 has 14 amino acids. Germline V lookup: CDR1 DFQATT, CDR2 SNEGSKA (reference sequence). V dropped 6 bases and J dropped 8; count of bases not matched to a gene: 12. This CDR3 reads CSAVVAGGNHQQYF. The CDR3 nucleotides read TGCAGTGCAGTCGTAGCGGGAGGGAACCACCAGCAGTACTTC.

This clonotype showed up many times. V usage is TRBV5-1 and J usage is TRBJ2-3; 8 bases map to TRBD2. CDR3 length: 16 amino acids. With V trimmed by 4 bases and J by 4 bases, 11 bases remained unmatched. CDR1 is SGHRS, CDR2 YFSETQ, per germline. CDR3 protein: CASSHPVGRGADTQYF. CDR3 nucleotide sequence: TGCGCCAGCAGCCACCCCGTCGGGAGGGGCGCAGATACGCAGTATTTT.

This sequence joins TRBV7-2 and TRBJ2-7; D possibly corresponds to TRBD1 (5 bases). The CDR3 totals 14 residues. The germline gives CDR1 SGHTA, CDR2 FQGNSA. V lost 5 bases, J lost 5 bases, and 16 bases lay in between. CDR3 in DNA: TGTGCCAGCAGCGTACGGGCAGGGCATCACGAGCAGTACTTC. Translating it yields CASSVRAGHHEQYF.

Many counts were recorded for this clonotype. The J gene is TRBJ1-1, the V gene TRBV20-1, with TRBD1 identical over 11 bases. The CDR3 is 15 amino acids. V gave up 6 bases and J gave up 3 bases; unmatched junction bases: 9. From germline, CDR1 is DFQATT and CDR2 SNEGSKA (reference sequence). This CDR3 reads CSAIGTGGSDTEAFF. For the CDR3, the DNA is TGCAGTGCAATAGGGACAGGGGGATCGGACACTGAAGCTTTCTTT.

This clonotype has at least ten counts. The chain uses TRBV28 and TRBJ1-2; D not resolved. The germline V gene encodes CDR1 MDHEN and CDR2 SYDVKM. The CDR3 runs 12 residues. V lost 11 bases, J lost 4 bases, and 14 bases lay in between. CDR3 loop: CASGPIVYGYTF. CDR3 in DNA: TGTGCCTCCGGGCCCATCGTCTATGGCTACACCTTC.